At least ten counts were recorded for the clone carrying this T cell receptor beta chain. This CDR3 has 16 residues. Germline V CDR1 and CDR2: LGHDT, YNNKEL (reference sequence). The V end was cut by 1 base, the J end by 4 bases, with 16 bases between. TCRdb re-analysed the RT-PCR reads in MiXCR, keeping a single row per CDR3 protein. This repertoire shows about 570,000 distinct CDR3 sequences, around 10% found once; its top ten account for approximately 11%. The data derive from a study of response to subunit inactivated influenza vaccine. Another study also made use of these data, one on T cells expressing NK-cell markers. From that paper: Synthesis of TCR beta cDNA relied on 5'RACE template switching carrying UMIs. The TCR beta repertoires were obtained from sorted CD3+CD56+NKG2C+, CD3+CD56+NKG2C- and CD3+CD56-NKG2C+ T cells. Among eight sequenced donors, seven carried HCMV seropositivity while one was seronegative. Among CD8+ T cells from 5 to 7 donors, dominant NKG2C+ clonotypes accounted for about 1.0-7.0%.

Sequences were derived from PBMCs from blood, sampled on the day of vaccination. The source is a man in his fifties or sixties who received an inactivated influenza vaccine. This sequence joins TRBV3-1 and TRBJ1-1; D possibly corresponds to TRBD1 (6 bases). The CDR3 reads CASSQATGLLSTEAFF. CDR3 nucleotides: TGTGCCAGCAGCCAAGCTACAGGGTTGTTGAGCACTGAAGCTTTCTTT.